Listed here are 4 T cell receptor beta chains from one sample, sequenced in a study of CD8 T cells in ankylosing spondylitis. TCRdb redid the calling of the 5' RACE reads with MiXCR, one entry per CDR3 protein. This sample has 150,000 to 200,000 distinct CDR3 sequences, with 9.5% to 13% found just once. The sample taken for sequencing was blood, either unsorted or a sorted T cell fraction (not recorded which). All receptors come from a male donor with ankylosing spondylitis or in good health (not recorded which).

This clonotype was counted many times. The chain couples TRBV12-3 or TRBV12-4 to TRBJ1-2; 10 nucleotides align to TRBD1. V lost 4 bases, J lost 6 bases, and 8 bases stayed unmatched. CDR3 length equals 15 residues. The CDR3 DNA follows: TGTGCCAGCAGTTCGCGCCCGGGACAGGGGCATGGCTACACCTTC. Its protein product is CASSSRPGQGHGYTF.

The chain carries TRBV18 and TRBJ2-2, with D uncertain. The CDR3 is 16 amino acids. The germline V gene encodes CDR1 KGHSH and CDR2 LQKENI. V dropped 3 bases and J dropped 1 base, with 12 bases sitting between them. The CDR3 region is CASSPIPPQNTGELFF. CDR3 coding DNA: TGTGCCAGCTCACCTATACCCCCACAGAACACCGGGGAGCTGTTTTTT. The whole variable domain, filled in from reference TRBV18 and TRBJ2-2, reads NAGVMQNPRHLVRRRGQEARLRCSPMKGHSHVYWYRQLPEEGLKFMVYLQKENIIDESGMPKERFSAEFPKEGPSILRIQQVVRGDSAAYFCASSPIPPQNTGELFFGEGSRLTVL.

The chain recombines TRBV14 with TRBJ1-2; 9 positions match TRBD1. Germline loops: CDR1 SGHDN, CDR2 FVKESK. J gave up 6 bases and V 9 bases, and 8 bases lay outside the gene matches. This CDR3 has 13 amino acids. CDR3 nucleotide sequence: TGTGCCAGATACAACAGGGGGCTCGATGGCTACACCTTC. The encoded protein is CARYNRGLDGYTF.

This clonotype has a count of ten or more. This chain links TRBV20-1 with TRBJ2-5, with no clear D. The CDR3 runs to 14 residues. Per germline, CDR1 DFQATT and CDR2 SNEGSKA (reference sequence). Deletions cut 0 bases from V and 0 bases from J, with 8 bases between. CDR3 region: CSARDGKYQETQYF. The CDR3 nucleotides read TGCAGTGCTAGAGACGGAAAGTACCAAGAGACCCAGTACTTC.